A selection of T cell receptor beta chains follows, all from one sample in a study of T cells in pancreatic ductal adenocarcinoma. Using immunoSEQ multiplex PCR, the repertoire was profiled, and TCRdb retains in-frame clones only, with some absent. Of around 9,300 clones in the sample, roughly 86% were seen once. Input material: PBMCs. The source is a human donor with pancreatic ductal adenocarcinoma. Each CDR3 is given with its conserved first and last residue.

v_call	j_call	cdr3_aa
TRBV11-3	TRBJ2-1	CASSLTGLAGGEQFF
TRBV7-6	TRBJ1-1	CASSLGRYDEAFF
TRBV10-3	TRBJ2-7	CALGQPPSYEQYF
TRBV30	TRBJ1-1	CAWSDQTGAEAFF
TRBV30	TRBJ2-5	CAWSRLAARTQYF
TRBV19	TRBJ2-7	CASSIRGGYEQYF
TRBV5-4	TRBJ2-2	CASSLAAASGARKLFF
TRBV18	TRBJ1-1	CASSSSVEGEAFF
TRBV19	TRBJ1-5	CASSGGIGGEANQPQHF
TRBV11-3	TRBJ1-4	CASSSRRQGELFF
TRBV5-1	TRBJ2-7	CASSPSEVEQYF
TRBV5-3	-	CARSCPIEQYF
TRBV7-9	TRBJ2-5	CASSLRVPAGGWETQYF
TRBV4-1	TRBJ2-1	CASSRGLAGGGQFF
TRBV14	TRBJ2-2	CASKEHTGGTGELFF